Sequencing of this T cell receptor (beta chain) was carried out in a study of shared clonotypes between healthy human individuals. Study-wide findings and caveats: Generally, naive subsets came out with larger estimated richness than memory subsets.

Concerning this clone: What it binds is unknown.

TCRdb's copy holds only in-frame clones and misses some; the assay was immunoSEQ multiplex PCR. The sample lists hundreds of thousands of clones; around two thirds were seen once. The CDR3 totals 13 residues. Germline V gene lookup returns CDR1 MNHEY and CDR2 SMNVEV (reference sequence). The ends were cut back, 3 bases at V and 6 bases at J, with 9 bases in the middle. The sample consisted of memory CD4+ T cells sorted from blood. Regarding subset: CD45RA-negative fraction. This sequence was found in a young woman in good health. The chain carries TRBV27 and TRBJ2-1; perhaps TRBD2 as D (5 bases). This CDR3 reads CASSFDYINEQFF. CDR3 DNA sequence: TGTGCCAGCAGTTTCGACTACATCAATGAGCAGTTCTTC.